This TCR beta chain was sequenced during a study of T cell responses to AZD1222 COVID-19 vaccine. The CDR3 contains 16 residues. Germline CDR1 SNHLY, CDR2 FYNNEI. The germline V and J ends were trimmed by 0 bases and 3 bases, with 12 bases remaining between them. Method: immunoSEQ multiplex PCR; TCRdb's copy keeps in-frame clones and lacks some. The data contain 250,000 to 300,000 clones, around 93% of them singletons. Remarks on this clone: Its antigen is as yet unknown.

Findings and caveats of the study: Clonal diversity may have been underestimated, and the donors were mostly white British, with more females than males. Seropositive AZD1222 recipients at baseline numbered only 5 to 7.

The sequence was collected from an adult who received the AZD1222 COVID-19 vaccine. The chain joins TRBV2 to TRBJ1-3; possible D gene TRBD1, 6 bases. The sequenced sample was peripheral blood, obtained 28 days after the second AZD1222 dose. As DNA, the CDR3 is TGTGCCAGCAGTGAAGCATCCCCAGGGGTTGGAAACACCATATATTTT. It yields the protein CASSEASPGVGNTIYF.